This TCR beta chain originates from a study of prognosis after radiotherapy for stage I lung cancer. About the research overall: In a few patients, distant metastases developed after radiotherapy (median 7 months), whereas 15 patients showed no significant progression.

The CDR3 covers 14 residues. The germline gives CDR1 MDHEN, CDR2 SYDVKM. Two-round multiplex PCR amplified TCR beta CDR3 from genomic DNA. First-round PCR, the initial amplification, used primers specific to each TRBV and TRBJ gene. TCRdb analysed the multiplex PCR reads with MiXCR anew, one entry per CDR3 protein. The profile covers 11,000 to 15,000 distinct CDR3 sequences, with 37% appearing a single time and around two fifths taken by the ten largest. For this clonotype: A junction end diverges from the germline sequence, so it may reflect a read error.

This clonotype originated in a donor aged 50 or older with non-small cell lung cancer. The starting material was PBMCs, obtained before or after stereotactic body radiation therapy (not recorded which). The V and J genes are TRBV28 and TRBJ1-2; TRBD1 matches 9 bases. Here the CDR3 reads CASTLTGGNYGYDF. Written as DNA, the CDR3 is TGTGCCAGCACCCTCACAGGGGGCAACTATGGCTACGACTTC.